The TCR beta chain described here comes from a study of OX40 agonist ivuxolimab in advanced cancers. Study-level information: Earlier anti-PD-1, anti-PD-L1 or anti-CTLA-4 therapy was permitted; roughly 37% had received some.

The V end was cut by 5 bases, the J end by 3 bases, with 13 bases between. CDR1 is SGHNT and CDR2 is YENEEA in the germline V gene. This CDR3 has 14 amino acids. General study findings and limits: The study found that CD8+ T cells averaged more expanded clones than CD4+. Determination of antigen specificity was not performed for the expanded peripheral T cells.

Comments on this clone: What it recognizes is unknown.

The repertoire was sequenced with immunoSEQ multiplex PCR; TCRdb's copy has only in-frame clones and lacks some. Of approximately 100,000 clones in the sample, roughly 88% were seen once. V and J are TRBV11-3 and TRBJ2-5; possibly TRBD1 for D (6 bases). This specimen consisted of CD4+ or CD8+ T cells sorted from blood, obtained in a trial of the OX40 agonist ivuxolimab. This TCR was sampled from an adult with an advanced solid tumor such as melanoma, head and neck, liver or kidney cancer. The CDR3: CASSARDTKETQYF. The CDR3 DNA follows: TGTGCCAGCAGCGCCCGGGACACCAAAGAGACCCAGTACTTC.